These T cell receptor beta chains were read from a single sample in a study of radiation and T cells in renal cell carcinoma. Produced via immunoSEQ multiplex PCR; TCRdb's table is partial and in-frame only. The repertoire holds 110,000 to 150,000 clones, roughly 90% seen once, with around 12% in the top ten. The specimen was blood, collected from a patient whose treatment included radiotherapy and nephrectomy. All receptors derive from a woman aged 45-59 years with renal cell carcinoma. CDR3s include the opening cysteine and the closing phenylalanine or tryptophan. A D gene is named only where the DNA matches it firmly. Size is stated for part of the rows, as once, few or many counts, or as a class when the clone is expanded.

V gene	D gene	clone size	J gene	CDR3 protein	CDR3 DNA
TRBV4-1	.	.	TRBJ2-1	CASSIKTGSSYNEQFF	TGCGCCAGCAGCATTAAAACAGGTAGCTCCTACAATGAGCAGTTCTTC
TRBV28	TRBD2	.	TRBJ2-3	CASSFSGGADTQYF	TGTGCCAGCAGTTTCAGCGGGGGGGCAGATACGCAGTATTTT
TRBV7-2	.	.	TRBJ1-1	CASSLEGTLTEAFF	TGTGCCAGCAGCTTAGAAGGGACTCTCACTGAAGCTTTCTTT
TRBV2	.	.	TRBJ2-3	CASSYRVGADTQYF	TGTGCCAGCAGCTACAGGGTAGGCGCAGATACGCAGTATTTT
TRBV5-5	.	.	TRBJ2-2	CASSLEVVDGELFF	TGTGCCAGCAGCTTGGAGGTGGTAGACGGGGAGCTGTTTTTT
TRBV2	TRBD1	once	TRBJ2-6	CASSEARKQGEVSGANVLTF	TGTGCCAGCAGTGAAGCGCGGAAACAGGGGGAAGTCTCTGGGGCCAACGTCCTGACTTTC
TRBV9	.	few	TRBJ1-1	CASSPRRGSEAFF	TGTGCCAGCAGCCCCCGGAGGGGATCTGAAGCTTTCTTT
TRBV5-1	TRBD1	.	TRBJ2-1	CASSVRPGQGYNEQFF	TGCGCCAGCAGCGTGAGACCCGGACAGGGGTACAATGAGCAGTTCTTC
TRBV7-9	TRBD2	.	TRBJ2-3	CASSKPGLAPSTDTQYF	TGTGCCAGCAGCAAGCCGGGACTAGCTCCTAGCACAGATACGCAGTATTTT
TRBV5-8	.	.	TRBJ2-4	CASATSRHIQYF	TGTGCCAGCGCGACTAGTAGACACATTCAGTACTTC
TRBV19	.	once	TRBJ1-4	CASSIRSVANEKLFF	TGTGCCAGTAGTATTCGGAGTGTTGCTAATGAAAAACTGTTTTTT
TRBV2	.	.	TRBJ2-5	CASSALRDTTTQYF	TGTGCCAGCAGTGCCCTCCGGGACACCACAACCCAGTACTTC
TRBV6-1	TRBD1	.	TRBJ1-1	CASSDPGQVNTEAFF	TGTGCCAGCAGTGATCCGGGACAGGTGAACACTGAAGCTTTCTTT
TRBV5-1	TRBD2	.	TRBJ2-1	CASSLVSSGGNEQFF	TGCGCCAGCAGCTTGGTGTCTAGCGGGGGCAATGAGCAGTTCTTC
TRBV6-1	.	.	TRBJ1-2	CASSERGIYGYTF	TGTGCCAGCAGTGAACGGGGGATTTATGGCTACACCTTC